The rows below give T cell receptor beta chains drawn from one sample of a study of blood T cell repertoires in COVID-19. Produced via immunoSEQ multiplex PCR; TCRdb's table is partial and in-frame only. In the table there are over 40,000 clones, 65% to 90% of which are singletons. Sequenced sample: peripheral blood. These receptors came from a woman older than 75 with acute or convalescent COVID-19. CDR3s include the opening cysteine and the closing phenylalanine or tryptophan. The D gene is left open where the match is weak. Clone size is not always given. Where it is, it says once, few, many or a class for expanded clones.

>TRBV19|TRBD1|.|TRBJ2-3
TGTGCCAGTAGTGACAGGGGGCAGAGCACAGATACGCAGTATTTT
CASSDRGQSTDTQYF
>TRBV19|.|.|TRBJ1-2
TGTGCCAGTAGTATAGGTGCCCAACAGGGCTATGGCTACACCTTC
CASSIGAQQGYGYTF
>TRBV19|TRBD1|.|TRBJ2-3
TGTGCCAGTACTCCCGGGGACAGGGGCACAGATACGCAGTATTTT
CASTPGDRGTDTQYF
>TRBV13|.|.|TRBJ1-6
TGTGCCAGCAGCCCCCCGACGGGTTCACCCCTCCACTTT
CASSPPTGSPLHF
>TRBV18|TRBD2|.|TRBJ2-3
TGTGCCAGCTCACTTAGCGGGGCCACAGATACGCAGTATTTT
CASSLSGATDTQYF
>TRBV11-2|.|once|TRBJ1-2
TGTGCCAGCAGCTCTCGACAGTCCGCTAACTATGGCTACACCTTC
CASSSRQSANYGYTF
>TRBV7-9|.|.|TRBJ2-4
TGTGCCAGCAGCTTAGAGGTGGGGGGATCCAAAAACATTCAGTACTTC
CASSLEVGGSKNIQYF
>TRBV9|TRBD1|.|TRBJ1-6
TGTGCCAGCAGCCCCCAGGGACAGGGGACCCACCGGCTTACCAATTCACCCCTCCACTTT
CASSPQGQGTHRLTNSPLHF
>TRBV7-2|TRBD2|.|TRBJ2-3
TGTGCCACCCGGACTAGCGGGGCCTTCGGGGGAGATACGCAGTATTTT
CATRTSGAFGGDTQYF
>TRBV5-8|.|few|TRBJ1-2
TGTGCCAGCAGCTTGAGAGGACAAAGCTATGGCTACACCTTC
CASSLRGQSYGYTF
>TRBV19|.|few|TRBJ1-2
TGTGCCAGTAGTATAAGTCCCTGGGTGCAGGGCTCCTATGGCTACACCTTC
CASSISPWVQGSYGYTF
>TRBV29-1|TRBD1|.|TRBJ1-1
TGCAGCGTTTCGGGACAGGGGTATTCGGACACTGAAGCTTTCTTT
CSVSGQGYSDTEAFF
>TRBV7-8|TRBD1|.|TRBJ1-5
TGTGCCAGCAGCTTAGGTCGTTTCAGGGGGCCTGGCAATCAGCCCCAGCATTTT
CASSLGRFRGPGNQPQHF
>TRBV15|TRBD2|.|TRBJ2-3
TGTGCCACTAATCCGGGACTAGCGACGACAGATACGCAGTATTTT
CATNPGLATTDTQYF
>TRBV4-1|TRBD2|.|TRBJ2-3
TGCGCCAGCAGCCGGGAGGCTAGCGGGCGCACAGATACGCAGTATTTT
CASSREASGRTDTQYF
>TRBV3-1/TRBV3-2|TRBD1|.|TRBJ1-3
TGTGCCAGCAGCCCTACCGGGACAGGGCGGAAATCTGGAAACACCATATATTTT
CASSPTGTGRKSGNTIYF
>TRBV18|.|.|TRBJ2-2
TGTGCCAGCTCACCACCAATAGGAGGGTTTAACACCGGGGAGCTGTTTTTT
CASSPPIGGFNTGELFF
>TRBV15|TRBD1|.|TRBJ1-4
TGTGCCACCAGCAGAGATGGGACAGGGGGGGAAAAACTGTTTTTT
CATSRDGTGGEKLFF
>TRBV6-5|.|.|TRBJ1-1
TGTGCCAGCAGTTACCGGGGAACCATGAACACTGAAGCTTTCTTT
CASSYRGTMNTEAFF
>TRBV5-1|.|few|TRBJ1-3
TGCGCCAGCAGCCCAGATTCTGGAAACACCATATATTTT
CASSPDSGNTIYF
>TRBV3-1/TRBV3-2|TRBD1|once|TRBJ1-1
TGTGCCAGCAGCCGAGACAGGGGGAACACTGAAGCTTTCTTT
CASSRDRGNTEAFF
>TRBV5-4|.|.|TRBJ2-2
TGTGCCAGCAGCTTAACGGGGTACACCGGGGAGCTGTTTTTT
CASSLTGYTGELFF
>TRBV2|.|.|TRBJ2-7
TGTGCCAGCAGTGACTCTACCTTGTACGAGCAGTACTTC
CASSDSTLYEQYF
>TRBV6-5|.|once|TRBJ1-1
TGTGCCAGCAGTTACAGGCCAGGGCGAGCAGTAGCTTTCTTT
CASSYRPGRAVAFF
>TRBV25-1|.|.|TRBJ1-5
TGTGCCAGCAGTGGTCACGGGGGGGATCAGCCCCAGCATTTT
CASSGHGGDQPQHF
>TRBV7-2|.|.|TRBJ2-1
TGTGCCAGCAGCCCTTCCCGGGATCTCGACTCCTACAATGAGCAGTTCTTC
CASSPSRDLDSYNEQFF
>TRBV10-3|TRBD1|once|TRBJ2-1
TGTGCCATCAGTGGTCAGGACAGGAACAATGAGCAGTTCTTC
CAISGQDRNNEQFF
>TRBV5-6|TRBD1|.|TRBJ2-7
TGTGCCAGCAGCACCAGGGGGCTGGGCTCCTACGAGCAGTACTTC
CASSTRGLGSYEQYF
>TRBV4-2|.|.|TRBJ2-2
TGTGCCAGCAGCCAAGATCGCACCGGGGAGCTGTTTTTT
CASSQDRTGELFF
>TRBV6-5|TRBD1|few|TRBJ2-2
TGTGCCAGCAGTTACTGGACAGGGAACACCGGGGAGCTGTTTTTT
CASSYWTGNTGELFF
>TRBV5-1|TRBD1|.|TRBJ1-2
TGCGCCAGCAGCCAATCCGGGACAGGGGATGGCTACACCTTC
CASSQSGTGDGYTF
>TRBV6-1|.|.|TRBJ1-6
TGTGCCAGCAGTGATTGGGACACGGCCGGGGAATCACCCCTCCACTTT
CASSDWDTAGESPLHF
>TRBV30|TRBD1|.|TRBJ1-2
TGTGCCGGAGAGGCAGGGGGGAACTATGGCTACACCTTC
CAGEAGGNYGYTF
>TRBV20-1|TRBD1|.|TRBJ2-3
TGCAGTGCTAGTAAGACAGGGGGCGCGGTCACAGATACGCAGTATTTT
CSASKTGGAVTDTQYF
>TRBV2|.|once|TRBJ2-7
TGTGCCAGCCGGGACATGGAACCCTACGAGCAGTACTTC
CASRDMEPYEQYF
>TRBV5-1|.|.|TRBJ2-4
TGCGCCAGCAGCTTGGAAGGCAGGAACCCTTCTCTAGCCAAAAACATTCAGTACTTC
CASSLEGRNPSLAKNIQYF
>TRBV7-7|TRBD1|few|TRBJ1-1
TGTGCTAGCAGCCTGGACAGGGCAACTGAAGCTTTCTTT
CASSLDRATEAFF
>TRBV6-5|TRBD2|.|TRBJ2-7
TGTGCCAGCAGTTACGGCCTAGCGGGGGTTTACGAGCAGTACTTC
CASSYGLAGVYEQYF
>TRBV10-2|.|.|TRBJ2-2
TGCGCCAGCATGACCGGCAGGGCCACCGGGGAGCTGTTTTTT
CASMTGRATGELFF
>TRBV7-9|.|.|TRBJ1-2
TGTGCCAGCAGCTTAGCTCTACCCTCGACTAACTATGGCTACACCTTC
CASSLALPSTNYGYTF
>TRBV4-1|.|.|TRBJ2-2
TGCGCCAGCAGCCCCGGACGATCACAGCGGGTGGAGCTGTTTTTT
CASSPGRSQRVELFF
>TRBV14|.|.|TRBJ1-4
TGTGCCAGCAGCCAAGACTTCTCGAATGAAAAACTGTTTTTT
CASSQDFSNEKLFF
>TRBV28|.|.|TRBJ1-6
TGTGCCAGCAGTTTAAGGAGCTCCTATAATTCACCCCTCCACTTT
CASSLRSSYNSPLHF
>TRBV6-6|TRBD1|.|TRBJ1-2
TGTGCCAGCACCGAACGAGACAGGGGCTTTCACGGCTACACCTTC
CASTERDRGFHGYTF
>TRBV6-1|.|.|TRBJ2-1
TGTGCCAGCAGTGAATACTCCTACAATGAGCAGTTCTTC
CASSEYSYNEQFF
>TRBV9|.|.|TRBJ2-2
TGTGCCAGCAGCGTAGGGGCAGGGAGGACCGGGGAGCTGTTTTTT
CASSVGAGRTGELFF
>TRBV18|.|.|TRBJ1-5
TGTGCCAGCTCACCGGAGGCGAATCAGCCCCAGCATTTT
CASSPEANQPQHF
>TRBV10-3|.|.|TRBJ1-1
TGTGCCATCAGTGTCGGAGAGGGGAACACTGAAGCTTTCTTT
CAISVGEGNTEAFF
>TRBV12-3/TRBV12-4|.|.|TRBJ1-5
TGTGCCAGCAGTTCTAATCAGCCCCAGCATTTT
CASSSNQPQHF
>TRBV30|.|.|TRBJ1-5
TGTGCCTGGAGTGTACCGTCAGGGGGCAATCAGCCCCAGCATTTT
CAWSVPSGGNQPQHF
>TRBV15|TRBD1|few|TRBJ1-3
TGTGCCACCAGCAGAGATACCCCGGGACAGGCAAACTCTGGAAACACCATATATTTT
CATSRDTPGQANSGNTIYF
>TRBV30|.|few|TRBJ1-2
TGTGCCTGGAGTGTACGGGACAAGCAGTATGGCTACACCTTC
CAWSVRDKQYGYTF